This is a list of T cell receptor beta chains from one sample in a study of shared clonotypes between healthy human individuals. Produced via immunoSEQ multiplex PCR; TCRdb's table is partial and in-frame only. In the table there are about 2.1 million clones, about 93% of which are singletons. Sequencing used naive CD8+ T cells from PBMCs. The receptors stem from a man in his late teens or twenties in good health. Some clones in this sample may be carry-over from other donors' samples. Both conserved end residues are part of each CDR3. The order of the fields is CDR3 protein, CDR3 DNA, V gene, J gene, D gene. A D gene is named only where the DNA matches it firmly.

CDR3aa: CASSFQGGIYEQYF
CDR3nt: TGTGCCAGCAGTTTTCAGGGGGGGATCTACGAGCAGTACTTC
v_gene: TRBV27
j_gene: TRBJ2-7
d_gene: .

CDR3aa: CASSDGAWGGSYNEQFF
CDR3nt: TGTGCCAGCAGCGACGGGGCCTGGGGCGGGAGTTACAATGAGCAGTTCTTC
v_gene: TRBV9
j_gene: TRBJ2-1
d_gene: TRBD2

CDR3aa: CASSLSGRAPRDEQFF
CDR3nt: TGTGCCAGCAGTCTGAGCGGGAGGGCCCCTAGGGATGAGCAGTTCTTC
v_gene: TRBV27
j_gene: TRBJ2-1
d_gene: TRBD2

CDR3aa: CASSVEGDRETQYF
CDR3nt: TGTGCCAGCAGCGTAGAAGGGGACCGAGAGACCCAGTACTTC
v_gene: TRBV9
j_gene: TRBJ2-5
d_gene: .

CDR3aa: CAIPPGGRALSGNTIYF
CDR3nt: TGTGCCATCCCCCCAGGAGGCAGGGCCCTCTCTGGAAACACCATATATTTT
v_gene: TRBV10-3
j_gene: TRBJ1-3
d_gene: .

CDR3aa: CASSSRRDRGRTEAFF
CDR3nt: TGTGCCAGCAGCTCAAGACGGGACAGGGGGCGGACTGAAGCTTTCTTT
v_gene: TRBV7-8
j_gene: TRBJ1-1
d_gene: TRBD1

CDR3aa: CASKILAGTYNEQFF
CDR3nt: TGTGCCAGCAAGATACTAGCGGGAACCTACAATGAGCAGTTCTTC
v_gene: TRBV6-1
j_gene: TRBJ2-1
d_gene: TRBD2

CDR3aa: CASRTGGNTIYF
CDR3nt: TGTGCCAGCAGGACAGGGGGAAACACCATATATTTT
v_gene: TRBV7-9
j_gene: TRBJ1-3
d_gene: TRBD1

CDR3aa: CASSQVATVTYEQYF
CDR3nt: TGTGCCAGCAGCCAAGTTGCGACGGTGACCTACGAGCAGTACTTC
v_gene: TRBV14
j_gene: TRBJ2-7
d_gene: .

CDR3aa: CASSMDREYMNTEAFF
CDR3nt: TGCGCCAGCAGCATGGACAGGGAGTACATGAACACTGAAGCTTTCTTT
v_gene: TRBV5-1
j_gene: TRBJ1-1
d_gene: TRBD1

CDR3aa: CASSLFSNEQYF
CDR3nt: TGTGCCAGCAGCTTGTTTAGCAACGAGCAGTACTTC
v_gene: TRBV5-4
j_gene: TRBJ2-7
d_gene: .

CDR3aa: CASSLNPGRNNEQFF
CDR3nt: TGTGCCAGCAGCTTAAATCCCGGAAGGAACAATGAGCAGTTCTTC
v_gene: TRBV11-2
j_gene: TRBJ2-1
d_gene: .

CDR3aa: CASSPGTGLNYGYTF
CDR3nt: TGTGCCAGCAGTCCTGGGACAGGACTTAACTATGGCTACACCTTC
v_gene: TRBV28
j_gene: TRBJ1-2
d_gene: TRBD1

CDR3aa: CASTPSGGSSYEQYF
CDR3nt: TGTGCCAGCACCCCGAGTGGCGGGAGCTCCTACGAGCAGTACTTC
v_gene: TRBV9
j_gene: TRBJ2-7
d_gene: TRBD2